This entry describes one TCR beta chain. Its antigen is not known. Prior autoimmune disease or systemic immunosuppression barred patients. The data are from a study of OX40 agonist ivuxolimab in advanced cancers. TCRdb's copy holds only in-frame clones and misses some; the assay was immunoSEQ multiplex PCR. The profile shows tens of thousands of clones, over 75% of them singletons. Looked up from germline, CDR1 is LNHDA and CDR2 is SQIVND (reference sequence). Trimming removed 4 bases at V and 5 bases at J, with 17 bases between. The CDR3 sequence is 15 residues long. Notes on the study in general: Partial responders treated at 0.1-3.0 mg/kg exhibited clonal expansion among the lowest measured. The CD4+ and CD8+ T cells in the blood had expanded clonally by week 6 at 0.1 to 3.0 mg/kg.

The material was CD4+ or CD8+ T cells sorted from blood, obtained in a trial of the OX40 agonist ivuxolimab. The rearrangement uses TRBV19 and TRBJ2-5, with D unresolved. This receptor was obtained from an adult with an advanced solid tumor such as melanoma, head and neck, liver or kidney cancer. The CDR3 region is CASSRVRTGVETQYF. CDR3 bases: TGTGCCAGTAGTAGGGTGCGGACGGGTGTGGAGACCCAGTACTTC. The variable domain in full, completed from reference TRBV19 and TRBJ2-5, reads DGGITQSPKYLFRKEGQNVTLSCEQNLNHDAMYWYRQDPGQGLRLIYYSQIVNDFQKGDIAEGYSVSREKKESFPLTVTSAQKNPTAFYLCASSRVRTGVETQYFGPGTRLLVL.